These 27 T cell receptor beta chains were sequenced from one sample in a study of identical twins. TCRdb itself ran the 5' RACE reads through MiXCR, one entry per CDR3 protein. Of approximately 280,000 distinct CDR3 sequences in the sample, more than 6.5% are singletons; the top ten hold 2% to 2.5%. This same sample was also part of a study on yellow fever vaccine responses in identical twins.

Sequenced material: memory (CD45RO+) T cells sorted from blood. These receptor sequences come from a woman aged 18-29 years in good health.

The chain recombines TRBV19 with TRBJ2-2; D may correspond to TRBD1 or TRBD2 (5 bases each). Trimming took off 11 bases at V and 5 bases at J, with 12 bases between the two ends. The length of the CDR3 is 12 residues. Germline V gene lookup returns CDR1 LNHDA and CDR2 SQIVND (reference sequence). CDR3 residues: CASQGRTGELFF. Here the CDR3 DNA reads TGTGCCTCTCAGGGACGGACCGGGGAGCTGTTTTTT.

This clonotype was seen repeatedly, ten times or more. V usage is TRBV7-2 and J usage is TRBJ2-7; 9 bases fit TRBD2. CDR3 length equals 13 residues. V was pared by 10 bases and J by 6 bases, with 10 bases of the junction left unmatched. CDR1 SGHTA and CDR2 FQGNSA come from the germline V gene. The CDR3 DNA is TGTGCCACCGGACTAGCGAGGGAGGGCGAGCAGTACTTC. Its protein is CATGLAREGEQYF.

This clonotype came up many times. CDR3 DNA: TGTGCCAGCAGTTTACACCAGCGCGGAAACACCATATATTTT. Its protein is CASSLHQRGNTIYF. V and J are TRBV12-3 or TRBV12-4 and TRBJ1-3; D ambiguous. There are 14 residues in the CDR3. Trimming stripped 2 bases from V and 4 bases from J, with 9 bases between.

In this sample, this clonotype turned up many times. This chain connects TRBV6-4 to TRBJ2-1; 8 nucleotides align to TRBD2. Per the germline V gene, CDR1 is MRHNA and CDR2 is SNTAGT. CDR3 length equals 15 residues. V was pared by 2 bases and J by 5 bases, with 5 bases of the junction left unmatched. The CDR3 nucleotides are TGTGCCAGCAGTGACATTGCGGGAGGTAACAATGAGCAGTTCTTC. It translates to CASSDIAGGNNEQFF.

The gene calls are TRBV28 and TRBJ2-5, with D perhaps assigned TRBD1 or TRBD2 (6 bases each). The V end was cut by 6 bases, the J end by 4 bases, with 15 bases between. CDR1 is MDHEN, CDR2 SYDVKM, per germline. The CDR3 is 14 amino acids. CDR3 bases: TGTGCCAGCAGCCCTCCGAGGGGGGTAGAGACCCAGTACTTC. Encoded protein: CASSPPRGVETQYF.

This clonotype was detected many times. The chain is built from TRBV12-3 or TRBV12-4 and TRBJ2-3; TRBD2 agrees at 15 bases. This CDR3 is built from 17 residues. V lost 6 bases and J lost 4; bases outside the gene matches: 8. The DNA of the CDR3 is TGTGCCAGCAGGAGGACTAGCGGGAGGGCCAGGGCAGATACGCAGTATTTT. This sequence encodes CASRRTSGRARADTQYF.

In this sample, this clonotype turned up a few times. The genes are TRBV20-1 and TRBJ2-1, with 15 bases aligning to TRBD2. V gave up 6 bases and J gave up 6 bases; unmatched junction bases: 9. There are 16 residues in the CDR3. Per germline, CDR1 DFQATT and CDR2 SNEGSKA (reference sequence). CDR3 DNA sequence: TGCAGTGCCCCACCGTCGGGACTAGCGGGGGGCAATGAGCAGTTCTTC. Translating gives CSAPPSGLAGGNEQFF.

V and J are TRBV20-1 and TRBJ2-4, with a tentative D call TRBD1 (6 bases). The CDR3 runs to 14 residues. Trimming stripped 5 bases from V and 5 bases from J, with 16 bases between. In germline, CDR1 is DFQATT, CDR2 SNEGSKA (reference sequence). CDR3 DNA: TGCAGTGCTCCCATACAGGGAAGGCAAAACATTCAGTACTTC. Amino acid sequence: CSAPIQGRQNIQYF.

This clonotype was counted at least ten times. The chain combines TRBV29-1 with TRBJ2-1, with D possibly being TRBD2 (6 bases). Germline CDR1 and CDR2: SQVTM and ANQGSEA. V was pared by 7 bases and J by 3 bases, with 22 bases between. The length of the CDR3 is 16 residues. CDR3 in amino acids: CSAKSRDSWSYNEQFF. The CDR3 region has the DNA TGCAGCGCCAAGTCCCGGGACTCTTGGAGCTACAATGAGCAGTTCTTC.

This clonotype was seen repeatedly, ten times or more. This sequence joins TRBV3-1 and TRBJ2-5, with D uncertain. The CDR3 runs 15 residues. From germline, CDR1 is LGHDT and CDR2 YNNKEL (reference sequence). Trimming removed 0 bases at V and 7 bases at J, with 15 bases between. CDR3 nucleotides: TGTGCCAGCAGCCAAGATTCAACTACCAAAGGGACCCAGTACTTC. It encodes CASSQDSTTKGTQYF.

The chain combines TRBV27 with TRBJ1-2; possibly TRBD1 for D (6 bases). In germline, CDR1 is MNHEY, CDR2 SMNVEV (reference sequence). The CDR3 is made up of 15 amino acids. Trimming pared 6 bases from V and 4 bases from J, leaving 18 bases between. Here the CDR3 reads CASRTNTGWGYGYTF. The CDR3 DNA follows: TGTGCCAGCAGAACGAACACAGGGTGGGGCTATGGCTACACCTTC.

The sample holds a few counts of this clonotype. V usage is TRBV12-3 or TRBV12-4 and J usage is TRBJ2-2; D is ambiguous. The CDR3 runs 17 residues. The V and J ends lost 2 bases and 0 bases respectively, with 13 bases between them. The CDR3 coding sequence is TGTGCCAGCAGTTTATCCAGCATCGTGGCGAACACCGGGGAGCTGTTTTTT. Protein product: CASSLSSIVANTGELFF.

This chain uses TRBV6-1 with TRBJ2-5, with D perhaps matching TRBD1 or TRBD2 (5 bases each). Trimming cost V 3 bases and J 8 bases, with 13 bases left between them. The CDR3 runs to 13 residues. Germline CDR1 and CDR2: MNHNS and SASEGT. CDR3 residues: CASSERGALTQYF. DNA for the CDR3: TGTGCCAGCAGTGAGAGGGGCGCCTTAACCCAGTACTTC.

In this sample, this clonotype turned up many times. This sequence joins TRBV20-1 and TRBJ1-5; D gene unclear. This CDR3 is 14 amino acids long. V was trimmed by 6 bases and J by 6 bases, leaving 18 bases between them. In germline, CDR1 is DFQATT, CDR2 SNEGSKA (reference sequence). CDR3 bases: TGCAGTGCAAAGCGCCGGGAGGCTTTTCAGCCCCAGCATTTT. This sequence encodes CSAKRREAFQPQHF.

Comment on this clonotype: A much larger clone differs from this one at a single base, so this may be a read error. The chain is built from TRBV13 and TRBJ2-7; 7 bases are shared with TRBD1. This CDR3 is built from 18 residues. CDR1 is PRHDT and CDR2 is FYEKMQ in the germline V gene (reference sequence). Here the CDR3 DNA reads TGTGCCTGCAGCAGAATAAGAGACAGGGACAAAGGTCTCTACGAGCAGTACTTC. Translation: CACSRIRDRDKGLYEQYF.

The V call is TRBV7-2, the J call TRBJ2-1; 12 nucleotides line up with TRBD2. The CDR3 loop spans 15 amino acids. The V gene's germline CDR1 is SGHTA and CDR2 FQGNSA. The junction had 5 bases not matched to a gene; V was cut back by 1 base and J by 10 bases. The CDR3 DNA sequence: TGTGCCAGCAGCTTAGGACTAGCGGGGGCCCTAGAGCAGTTCTTC. Translation: CASSLGLAGALEQFF.

This clonotype was seen many times. V usage is TRBV29-1 and J usage is TRBJ1-3; no definite D call. V shed 6 bases and J shed 0 bases, with 6 bases lying between them. CDR3 length equals 12 residues. Per germline, CDR1 SQVTM and CDR2 ANQGSEA. This chain's CDR3 is CSVRSSGNTIYF. CDR3 in DNA: TGCAGCGTGAGGTCCTCTGGAAACACCATATATTTT.

This clonotype was recorded at least ten times. The chain combines TRBV5-4 with TRBJ2-4; tentative D call: TRBD1 (7 bases). The CDR3 totals 18 residues. V lost 3 bases, J lost 7 bases, and 26 bases lay in between. CDR1 and CDR2 (germline): SGHNT, YYREEE (reference sequence). CDR3 in amino acids: CASSSGGFSGTVNNIQYF. The CDR3 DNA follows: TGTGCCAGCAGCTCTGGAGGGTTTTCGGGGACAGTTAATAACATTCAGTACTTC.

This chain links TRBV20-1 with TRBJ2-2, with no clear D. The CDR3 extends over 16 amino acids. Looked up from germline, CDR1 is DFQATT and CDR2 is SNEGSKA (reference sequence). V was clipped by 0 bases and J by 0 bases, with 11 bases between them. The CDR3 protein is CSARDLRAPNTGELFF. The CDR3 region has the DNA TGCAGTGCTAGAGATCTCCGGGCCCCGAACACCGGGGAGCTGTTTTTT.

The chain employs TRBV3-1 and TRBJ2-3; 14 bases match TRBD2. J lost 8 bases, V lost 0 bases, and 4 bases had no gene match. The CDR3 length is 16 residues. CDR1 is LGHDT and CDR2 is YNNKEL in the germline V gene (reference sequence). This CDR3 reads CASSQEGTSGSGTQYF. The CDR3 DNA follows: TGTGCCAGCAGCCAAGAGGGGACTAGCGGGAGTGGTACGCAGTATTTT.

This clonotype turned up a few times. The chain has TRBV6-1 and TRBJ1-1; 9 nucleotides align to TRBD1. V dropped 6 bases and J dropped 3; count of bases not matched to a gene: 8. The CDR3 runs to 15 residues. CDR1 and CDR2 (germline): MNHNS, SASEGT. This CDR3 reads CASSHLQGADTEAFF. The DNA for the CDR3 is TGTGCCAGCAGCCACTTACAGGGGGCCGACACTGAAGCTTTCTTT.

CDR3 in DNA: TGTGCCAGCAACCACTCGACTAGCGGGGGGCCTTACGAGCAGTACGTC. This translates into CASNHSTSGGPYEQYV. The genes are TRBV21-1 and TRBJ2-7; TRBD2, the D gene given by the table, was not confirmed from the DNA. TRBV21-1 is labeled a pseudogene. The CDR3 extends over 16 amino acids.

This clonotype was counted a few times. The rearrangement joins TRBV12-3 or TRBV12-4 to TRBJ2-7; no reliable D call. This CDR3 region has 13 residues. Trimming left V 2 bases short and J 3 bases short, with 8 bases between. CDR3 in amino acids: CASSLQDFYEQYF. The CDR3 DNA reads TGTGCCAGCAGTTTACAGGATTTCTACGAGCAGTACTTC.

This clonotype was detected ten times or more. The gene calls are TRBV20-1 and TRBJ2-7, with 10 bases identical to TRBD2. This CDR3 region has 12 residues. Germline lookup yields CDR1 DFQATT and CDR2 SNEGSKA (reference sequence). The chain's CDR3 is CRASGRDYEQYF. Here the CDR3 DNA reads TGCAGGGCCAGCGGGAGGGACTACGAGCAGTACTTC.

This clonotype was found many times. J is TRBJ1-1 and V is TRBV3-1, with D tentatively TRBD1 (5 bases). Germline V CDR1 and CDR2: LGHDT, YNNKEL (reference sequence). The ends were cut back, 4 bases at V and 2 bases at J, with 14 bases in the middle. CDR3 size: 15 residues. The DNA of the CDR3 is TGTGCCAGCAGCCCTTGGACAAATCTTAACACTGAAGCTTTCTTT. It specifies CASSPWTNLNTEAFF.

This clonotype appeared a few times. This sequence joins TRBV20-1 and TRBJ2-4, with D possibly being TRBD1 (6 bases). This CDR3 is built from 13 residues. Per germline, CDR1 DFQATT and CDR2 SNEGSKA (reference sequence). V was pared by 3 bases and J by 12 bases, with 18 bases between. The CDR3 loop is CSARADSHTYQYF. In nucleotides, the CDR3 is TGCAGTGCTAGGGCGGACAGCCACACCTATCAGTACTTC.

To note about this clonotype: This may stem from a read error, because a much larger clone lies one nucleotide away. This chain uses TRBV3-1 with TRBJ2-1; 9 positions agree with TRBD2. Germline loops: CDR1 LGHDT, CDR2 YNNKEL (reference sequence). V lost 5 bases to trimming and J lost 8 bases; unmatched junction nucleotides: 13. This CDR3 is 16 amino acids long. For the CDR3, the DNA is TGTGCCAGCAGCTACCCCTTGGGCGGGGGGGCCTATGAGCAGTTCTTC. Its translation is CASSYPLGGGAYEQFF.